Listed here is a single T cell receptor beta chain. Its antigen is as yet unknown. It was with 60 Vbeta and 13 Jbeta primers that the PCR ran. TCRdb's table, derived via immunoSEQ multiplex PCR, lists solely in-frame clones and lacks some. The sample gives tens of thousands of clones, about four fifths of which show up once; 2.5% to 4% is in the top ten. Germline V gene data show CDR1 as SGDLS and CDR2 as YYNGEE. This CDR3 region has 13 residues. V was clipped by 1 base and J by 9 bases, with 11 bases between them. This sample is drawn from a study of cytomegalovirus exposure and HLA in healthy donors. Study observations and caveats: The study assumed roughly uniform donor sequencing depth for presence/absence analyses. The study flagged 150 to 200 TCR beta chains as cytomegalovirus-associated. A missense variant in DCLRE1C was later tied to TCR beta V- and J-gene trimming.

Sequenced: PBMCs. The rearrangement joins TRBV9 to TRBJ1-5; D call uncertain. The TCR originated in a woman aged 35 to 49 in good health and CMV-seronegative. CDR3 loop: CASSVSSELPQHF. CDR3 DNA: TGTGCCAGCAGCGTATCTAGTGAGTTGCCCCAGCATTTT.